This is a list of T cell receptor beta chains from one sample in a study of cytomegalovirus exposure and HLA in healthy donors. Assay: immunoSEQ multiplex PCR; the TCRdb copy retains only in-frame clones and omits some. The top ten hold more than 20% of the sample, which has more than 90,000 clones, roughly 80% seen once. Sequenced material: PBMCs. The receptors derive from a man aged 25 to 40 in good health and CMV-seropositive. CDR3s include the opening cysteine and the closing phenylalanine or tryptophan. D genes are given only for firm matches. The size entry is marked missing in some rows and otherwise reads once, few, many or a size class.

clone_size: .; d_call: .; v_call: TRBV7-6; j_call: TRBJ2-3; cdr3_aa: CASSSGDYTDTQYF; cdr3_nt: TGTGCCAGCAGCTCAGGGGACTACACAGATACGCAGTATTTT
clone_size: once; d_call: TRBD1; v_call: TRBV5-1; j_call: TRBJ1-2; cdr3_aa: CASSLGQGLGGYTF; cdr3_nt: TGCGCCAGCAGCTTGGGACAGGGCCTGGGAGGCTACACCTTC
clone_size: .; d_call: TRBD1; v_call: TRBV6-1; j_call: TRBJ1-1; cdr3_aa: CASSWTGMNTEAFF; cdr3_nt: TGTGCCAGCAGTTGGACAGGGATGAACACTGAAGCTTTCTTT
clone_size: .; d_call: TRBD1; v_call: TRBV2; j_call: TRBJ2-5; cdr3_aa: CASSVRDRGYQETQYF; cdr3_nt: TGTGCCAGCAGTGTCCGGGACAGGGGGTACCAAGAGACCCAGTACTTC
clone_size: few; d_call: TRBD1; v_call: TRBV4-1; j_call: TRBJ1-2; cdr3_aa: CASSLQRDRGGGYTF; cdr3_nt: TGCGCCAGCAGCCTTCAGAGGGACAGGGGAGGGGGCTACACCTTC
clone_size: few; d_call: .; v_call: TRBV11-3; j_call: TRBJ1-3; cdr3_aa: CASSPTVGASGNTIYF; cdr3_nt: TGTGCCAGCAGCCCCACAGTTGGGGCCTCTGGAAACACCATATATTTT
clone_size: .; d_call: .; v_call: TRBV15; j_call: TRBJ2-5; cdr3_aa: CATSRAKDMYPETQYF; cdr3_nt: TGTGCCACCAGCAGAGCCAAAGACATGTACCCAGAGACCCAGTACTTC
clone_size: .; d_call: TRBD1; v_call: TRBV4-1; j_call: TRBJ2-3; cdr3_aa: CASSQVTGAQDTQYF; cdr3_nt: TGCGCCAGCAGCCAAGTAACAGGGGCCCAAGATACGCAGTATTTT
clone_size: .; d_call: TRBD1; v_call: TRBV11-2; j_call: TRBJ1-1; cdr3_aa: CASSGTATITMNTEAFF; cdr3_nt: TGTGCCAGCAGTGGGACAGCAACAATTACTATGAACACTGAAGCTTTCTTT
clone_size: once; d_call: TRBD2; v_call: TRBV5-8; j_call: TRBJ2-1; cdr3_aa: CASNAGTSGVDEQFF; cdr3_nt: TGTGCCAGCAACGCCGGGACTAGCGGGGTAGATGAGCAGTTCTTC
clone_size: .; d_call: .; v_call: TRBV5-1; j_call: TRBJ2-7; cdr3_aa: CASSLGGLSYEQYF; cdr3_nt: TGCGCCAGCAGCTTGGGAGGCCTCTCCTACGAGCAGTACTTC
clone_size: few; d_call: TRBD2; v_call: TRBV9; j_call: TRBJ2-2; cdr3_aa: CASSVDGLAGTGELFF; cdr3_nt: TGTGCCAGCAGCGTAGACGGACTAGCGGGGACCGGGGAGCTGTTTTTT
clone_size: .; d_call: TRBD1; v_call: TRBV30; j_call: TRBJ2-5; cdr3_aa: CAWSEGQGRRETQYF; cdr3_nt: TGTGCCTGGAGCGAGGGACAGGGGCGGAGGGAGACCCAGTACTTC
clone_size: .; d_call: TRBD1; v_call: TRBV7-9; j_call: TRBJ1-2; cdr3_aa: CASSPPFGQGRDGYTF; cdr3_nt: TGTGCCAGCAGTCCCCCTTTTGGACAGGGGCGGGATGGCTACACCTTC
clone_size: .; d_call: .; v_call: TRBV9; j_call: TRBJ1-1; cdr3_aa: CASSVFPPGVTNTEAFF; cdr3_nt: TGTGCCAGCAGCGTTTTTCCCCCAGGGGTCACGAACACTGAAGCTTTCTTT
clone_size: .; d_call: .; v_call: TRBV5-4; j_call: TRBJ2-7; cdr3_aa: CASSPAAGVYEQYF; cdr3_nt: TGTGCCAGCAGCCCCGCGGCAGGGGTCTACGAGCAGTACTTC
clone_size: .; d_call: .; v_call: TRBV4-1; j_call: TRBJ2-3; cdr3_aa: CASSQDPGAAQYF; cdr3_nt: TGCGCCAGCAGCCAAGACCCAGGGGCCGCGCAGTATTTT
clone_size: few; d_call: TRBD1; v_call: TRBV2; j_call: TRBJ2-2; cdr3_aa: CASSGTGGYTGELFF; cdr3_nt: TGTGCCAGCAGCGGGACAGGGGGATACACCGGGGAGCTGTTTTTT
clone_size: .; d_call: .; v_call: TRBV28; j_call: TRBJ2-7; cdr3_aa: CASSFGGVREQYF; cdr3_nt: TGTGCCAGCAGTTTCGGCGGGGTCAGGGAGCAGTACTTC
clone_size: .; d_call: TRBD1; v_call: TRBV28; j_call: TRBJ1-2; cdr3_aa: CASTGPGQGVGYGYTF; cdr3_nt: TGTGCCAGCACGGGTCCGGGACAGGGGGTTGGGTATGGCTACACCTTC
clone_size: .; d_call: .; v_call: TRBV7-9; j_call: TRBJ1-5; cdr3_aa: CSSSFGKYNQPQHF; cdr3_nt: TGTTCCAGCAGCTTCGGGAAGTACAATCAGCCCCAGCATTTT
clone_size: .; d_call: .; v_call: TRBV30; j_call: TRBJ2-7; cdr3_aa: CAWSWLAEQYF; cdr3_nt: TGTGCCTGGAGTTGGTTGGCCGAGCAGTACTTC
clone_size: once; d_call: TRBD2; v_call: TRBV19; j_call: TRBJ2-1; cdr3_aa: CASSIGLAGTNEQFF; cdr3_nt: TGTGCCAGTAGTATTGGTCTAGCGGGGACCAATGAGCAGTTCTTC
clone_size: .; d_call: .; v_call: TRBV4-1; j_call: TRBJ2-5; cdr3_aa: CASSQDREGEETQYF; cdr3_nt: TGCGCCAGCAGCCAAGATAGAGAGGGGGAAGAGACCCAGTACTTC
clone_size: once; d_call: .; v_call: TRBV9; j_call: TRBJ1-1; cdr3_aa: CASSVGGRTEAFF; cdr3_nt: TGTGCCAGCAGCGTAGGGGGCCGGACTGAAGCTTTCTTT
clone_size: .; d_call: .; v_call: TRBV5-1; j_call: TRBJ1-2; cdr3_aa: CASSLNVKQRLNYGYTF; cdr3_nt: TGCGCCAGCAGCTTAAACGTAAAACAGAGATTGAACTATGGCTACACCTTC
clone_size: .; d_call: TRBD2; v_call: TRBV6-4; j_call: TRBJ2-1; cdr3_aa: CASSVAGPNNEQFF; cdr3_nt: TGTGCCAGCAGTGTAGCGGGACCTAACAATGAGCAGTTCTTC
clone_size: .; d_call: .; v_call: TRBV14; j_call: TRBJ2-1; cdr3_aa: CASSQDTNARDEQFF; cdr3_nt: TGTGCCAGCAGCCAAGACACCAACGCTAGAGATGAGCAGTTCTTC
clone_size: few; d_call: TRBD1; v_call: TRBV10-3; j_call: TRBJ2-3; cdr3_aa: CATMAQGTDTQYF; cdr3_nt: TGTGCCACCATGGCACAGGGGACAGATACGCAGTATTTT
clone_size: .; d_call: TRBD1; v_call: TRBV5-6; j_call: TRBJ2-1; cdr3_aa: CASSFWTGHEQFF; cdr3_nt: TGTGCCAGCAGCTTCTGGACAGGGCATGAGCAGTTCTTC
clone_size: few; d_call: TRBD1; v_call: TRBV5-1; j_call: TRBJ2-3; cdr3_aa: CASSLGTGRSTDTQYF; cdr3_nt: TGCGCCAGCAGCCTGGGGACAGGGAGAAGCACAGATACGCAGTATTTT
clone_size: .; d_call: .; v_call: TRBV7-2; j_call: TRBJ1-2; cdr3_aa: CASSFMDKGYGYTF; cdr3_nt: TGTGCCAGCAGCTTTATGGACAAAGGGTATGGCTACACCTTC
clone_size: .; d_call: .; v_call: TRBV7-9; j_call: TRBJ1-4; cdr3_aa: CASSGYNSRGEKLFF; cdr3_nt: TGTGCCAGCAGCGGATACAACTCGCGGGGTGAAAAACTGTTTTTT
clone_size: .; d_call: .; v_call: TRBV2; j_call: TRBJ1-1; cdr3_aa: CASSGSGRTEAFF; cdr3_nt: TGTGCCAGCAGTGGTTCAGGGAGGACTGAAGCTTTCTTT
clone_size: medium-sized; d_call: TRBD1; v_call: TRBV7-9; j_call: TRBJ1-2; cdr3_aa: CASSQLGTGVPSDTF; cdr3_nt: TGTGCCAGCAGCCAGCTGGGGACAGGGGTCCCTAGCGACACCTTC
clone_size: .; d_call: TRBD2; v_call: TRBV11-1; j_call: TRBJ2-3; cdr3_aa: CASSLMGGSADTQYF; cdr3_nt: TGTGCCAGCAGCTTAATGGGCGGGAGCGCAGATACGCAGTATTTT
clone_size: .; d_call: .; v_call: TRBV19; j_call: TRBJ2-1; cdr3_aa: CASSISGSSYNEQFF; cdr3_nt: TGTGCCAGTAGTATAAGCGGAAGCTCCTACAATGAGCAGTTCTTC
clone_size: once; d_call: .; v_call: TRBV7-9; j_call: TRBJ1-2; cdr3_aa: CASSPTGLGYGYTF; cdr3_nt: TGTGCCAGCAGCCCGACAGGTTTAGGGTATGGCTACACCTTC
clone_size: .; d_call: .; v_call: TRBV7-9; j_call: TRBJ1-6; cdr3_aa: CASSPRSGRDNSPLHF; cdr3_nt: TGTGCCAGCAGCCCCAGGAGCGGTCGTGATAATTCACCCCTCCACTTT
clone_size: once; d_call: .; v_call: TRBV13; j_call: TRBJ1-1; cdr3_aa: CASSQRGLPEAFF; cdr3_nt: TGTGCCAGCTCCCAAAGGGGTTTGCCTGAAGCTTTCTTT
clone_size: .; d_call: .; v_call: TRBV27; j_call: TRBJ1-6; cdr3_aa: CASSPTGRVHSPLHF; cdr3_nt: TGTGCCAGCAGCCCCACGGGGAGGGTTCATTCACCCCTCCACTTT
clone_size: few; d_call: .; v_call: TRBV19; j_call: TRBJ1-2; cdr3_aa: CASTRRRSYGYTF; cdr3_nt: TGTGCCAGTACTCGGAGGCGGAGCTATGGCTACACCTTC
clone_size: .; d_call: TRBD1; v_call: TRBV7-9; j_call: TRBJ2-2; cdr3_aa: CASSRKGTANTGELFF; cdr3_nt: TGTGCCAGCAGCCGCAAAGGGACAGCGAACACCGGGGAGCTGTTTTTT
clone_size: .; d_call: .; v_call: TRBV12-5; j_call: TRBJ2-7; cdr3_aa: CASGLDGFYEQYF; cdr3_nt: TGTGCTAGTGGTTTAGACGGGTTCTACGAGCAGTACTTC
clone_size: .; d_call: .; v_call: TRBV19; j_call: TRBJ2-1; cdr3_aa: CASSHGSAYNEQFF; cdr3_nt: TGTGCCAGTAGTCACGGGAGCGCCTACAATGAGCAGTTCTTC
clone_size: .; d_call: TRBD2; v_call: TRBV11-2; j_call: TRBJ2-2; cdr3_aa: CASSPISGPNTGELFF; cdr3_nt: TGTGCCAGCAGCCCTATTAGCGGGCCGAACACCGGGGAGCTGTTTTTT
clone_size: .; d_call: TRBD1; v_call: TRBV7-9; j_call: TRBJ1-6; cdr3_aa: CASSTGQAYNSPLHF; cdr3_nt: TGTGCCAGCAGCACCGGACAGGCCTATAATTCACCCCTCCACTTT
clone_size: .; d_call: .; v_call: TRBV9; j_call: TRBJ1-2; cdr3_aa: CASSVGEGGARTF; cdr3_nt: TGTGCCAGCAGCGTAGGGGAGGGCGGAGCAAGAACTTTC
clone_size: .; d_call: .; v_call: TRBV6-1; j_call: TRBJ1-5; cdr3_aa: CASTVYSNQPQHF; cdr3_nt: TGTGCCAGCACCGTCTATAGCAATCAGCCCCAGCATTTT
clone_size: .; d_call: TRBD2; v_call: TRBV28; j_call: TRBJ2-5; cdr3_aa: CASSFPLAGGRSVVETQYF; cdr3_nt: TGTGCCAGCAGTTTTCCCCTAGCGGGGGGCCGGTCGGTTGTAGAGACCCAGTACTTC